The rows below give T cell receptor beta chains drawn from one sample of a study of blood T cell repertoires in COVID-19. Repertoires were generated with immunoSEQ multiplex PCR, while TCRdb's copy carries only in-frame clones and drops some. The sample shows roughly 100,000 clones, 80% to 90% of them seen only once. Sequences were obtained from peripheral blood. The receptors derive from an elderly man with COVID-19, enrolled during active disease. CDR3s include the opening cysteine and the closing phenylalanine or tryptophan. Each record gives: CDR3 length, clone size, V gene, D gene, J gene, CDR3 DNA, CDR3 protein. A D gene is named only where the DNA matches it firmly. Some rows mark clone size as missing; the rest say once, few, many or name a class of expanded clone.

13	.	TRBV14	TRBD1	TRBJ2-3	TGTGCCAGCACCCGGACAGGAACAGATACGCAGTATTTT	CASTRTGTDTQYF
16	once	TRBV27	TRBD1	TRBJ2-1	TGTGCCAGCACCAGCCCTGTCAGGGGGCGCAGCTATGAGCAGTTCTTC	CASTSPVRGRSYEQFF
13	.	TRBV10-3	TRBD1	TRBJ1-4	TGTGCCTGCGCGACAGGGGTGGCTGAAAAACTGTTTTTT	CACATGVAEKLFF
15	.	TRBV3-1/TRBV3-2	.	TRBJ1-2	TGTGCCAGCAGCCAAGAGGCCGACGGGGGGACTGGCTACACCTTC	CASSQEADGGTGYTF
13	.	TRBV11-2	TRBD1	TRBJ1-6	TGTGCCAGCAGCTTAGGACAGGGTCAGCCCCTCCACTTT	CASSLGQGQPLHF
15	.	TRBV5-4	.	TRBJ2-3	TGTGCCAGCAGCTTGGCCTTCCCCCTAGAAGATACGCAGTATTTT	CASSLAFPLEDTQYF
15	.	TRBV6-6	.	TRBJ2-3	TGTGCCAGCAGCCCCGGGGGTATGGGCACAGATACGCAGTATTTT	CASSPGGMGTDTQYF
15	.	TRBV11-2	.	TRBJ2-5	TGTGCCAGCAGCTTCGGGCGGGGCGGGCAAGAGACCCAGTACTTC	CASSFGRGGQETQYF
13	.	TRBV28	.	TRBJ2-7	TGTGCCTCCCAAAGACTACGCTACTACGAGCAGTACTTC	CASQRLRYYEQYF
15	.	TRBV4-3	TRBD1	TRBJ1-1	TGCGCCAGCAGCGGTTCGACAGGGGGTTCCACTGAAGCTTTCTTT	CASSGSTGGSTEAFF
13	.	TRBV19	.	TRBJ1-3	TGTGCCAGTAGTTCGGCAGGGAAGAACACCATATATTTT	CASSSAGKNTIYF
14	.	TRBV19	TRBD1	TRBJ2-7	TGTGCCAGTAGTATTGGGACAGTCACCTACGAGCAGTACTTC	CASSIGTVTYEQYF
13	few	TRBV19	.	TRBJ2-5	TGTGCCAGTAGTGCCGGTGGCAGGGAGACCCAGTACTTC	CASSAGGRETQYF
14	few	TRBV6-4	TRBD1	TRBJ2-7	TGTGCCAGCAGTCGCGGACAGGGGGCCTACGAGCAGTACTTC	CASSRGQGAYEQYF
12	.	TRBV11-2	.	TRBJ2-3	TGTGCCAGCAGGGAGAGAGCAGATACGCAGTATTTT	CASRERADTQYF
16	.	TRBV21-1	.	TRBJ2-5	TGTGCCAGCAGCTTCCTCCTTCGGGTGTTTAAAGAGACCCAGTACTTC	CASSFLLRVFKETQYF
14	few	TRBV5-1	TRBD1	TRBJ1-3	TGCGCCAGCAGCGGGACAGGGGGTGGAAACACCATATATTTT	CASSGTGGGNTIYF
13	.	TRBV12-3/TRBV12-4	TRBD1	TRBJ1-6	TGTGCCAGCAGTTCGGGACAGCTCTTTCCCCTCCACTTT	CASSSGQLFPLHF
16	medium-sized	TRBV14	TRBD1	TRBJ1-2	TGTGCCAGCAGTTTCATTCGACCGGGACAGGGGAATGGCTACACCTTC	CASSFIRPGQGNGYTF
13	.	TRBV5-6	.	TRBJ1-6	TGTGCCAGCAGCTTCACAGTCAATTCACCCCTCCACTTT	CASSFTVNSPLHF
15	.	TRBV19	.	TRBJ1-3	TGTGCCAGTAGTATACTGGCAAATCCCGGAAACACCATATATTTT	CASSILANPGNTIYF
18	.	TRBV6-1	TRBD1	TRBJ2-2	TGTGCCAGCAGTGAATTATTCGGGGGACAGGGGAACACCGGGGAGCTGTTTTTT	CASSELFGGQGNTGELFF
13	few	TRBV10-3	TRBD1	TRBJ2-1	TGTGCCATCAAAGGGACAGGGAACAATGAGCAGTTCTTC	CAIKGTGNNEQFF
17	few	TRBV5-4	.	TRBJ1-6	TGTGCCAGCAGCTTGGCCGGGGGAGGAGGAAATATATCACCCCTCCACTTT	CASSLAGGGGNISPLHF
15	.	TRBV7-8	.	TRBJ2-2	TGTGCCAGCAGCTTAACAGCCGGGGGAGGCGGGGAGCTGTTTTTT	CASSLTAGGGGELFF
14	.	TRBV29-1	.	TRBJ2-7	TGCAGCGTTGAGTTCCAGGGTAGGCCCTACGAGCAGTACTTC	CSVEFQGRPYEQYF
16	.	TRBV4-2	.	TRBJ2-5	TGTGCCAGCAGCCAAGATGGAGGGGGGGCGGTAGAGACCCAGTACTTC	CASSQDGGGAVETQYF
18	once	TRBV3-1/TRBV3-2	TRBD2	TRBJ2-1	TGTGCCAGCAGCCAAGATTATCTGGGACTAGCCTCCTACAATGAGCAGTTCTTC	CASSQDYLGLASYNEQFF
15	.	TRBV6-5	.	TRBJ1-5	TGTGCCAGCAGTCCCCCGGGGGTTGGCAATCAGCCCCAGCATTTT	CASSPPGVGNQPQHF
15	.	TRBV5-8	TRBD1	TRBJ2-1	TGTGCCAGCAGCTTGGAAGGGACAGCCTACAATGAGCAGTTCTTC	CASSLEGTAYNEQFF
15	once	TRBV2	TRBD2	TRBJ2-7	TGTGCCAGCAGTGAAATAGCGGGAGTAGGATACGAGCAGTACTTC	CASSEIAGVGYEQYF
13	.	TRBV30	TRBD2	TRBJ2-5	TGTGCCTGGAGTGGACCGGGGGGAGAGACCCAGTACTTC	CAWSGPGGETQYF
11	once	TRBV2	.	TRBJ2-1	TGTGCCGGCAGGGGGGGTAATGAGCAGTTCTTC	CAGRGGNEQFF
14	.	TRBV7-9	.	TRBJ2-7	TGTGCCAGCAGCGGGGACATCCTCTCCTACGAGCAGTACTTC	CASSGDILSYEQYF
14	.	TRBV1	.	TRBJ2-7	TGCACCAGCAGGGGACAGGGGGCCCCCTACGAGCAGTACTTC	CTSRGQGAPYEQYF
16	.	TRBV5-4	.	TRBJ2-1	TGTGCCAGCAGCTCCCGCGGCGGCTCCTTCTACAATGAGCAGTTCTTC	CASSSRGGSFYNEQFF
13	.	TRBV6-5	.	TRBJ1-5	TGTGCCAGCACCAGGGGATTAGGTCAGCCCCAGCATTTT	CASTRGLGQPQHF
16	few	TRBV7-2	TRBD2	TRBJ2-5	TGTGCCAGCAGACGGACTAGCGGGGACCGGCGGGAGACCCAGTACTTC	CASRRTSGDRRETQYF
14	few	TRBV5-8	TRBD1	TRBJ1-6	TGTGCCAGCAGCTCGGGACAGGGGTATTCACCCCTCCACTTT	CASSSGQGYSPLHF
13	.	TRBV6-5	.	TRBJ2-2	TGTGCCGCCAACCAGGGGAACACCGGGGAGCTGTTTTTT	CAANQGNTGELFF
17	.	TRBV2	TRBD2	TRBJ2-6	TGTGCCAGCCAGGGAGTTAGCGGGACCTCTGGGGCCAACGTCCTGACTTTC	CASQGVSGTSGANVLTF
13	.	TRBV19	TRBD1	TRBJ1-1	TGTGCCAGTACCGAGACAGGGGCCCCTGAAGCTTTCTTT	CASTETGAPEAFF
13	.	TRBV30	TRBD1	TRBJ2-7	TGTGCCTGGAGTTACACAGGGGCAGTCGAGCAGTACTTC	CAWSYTGAVEQYF
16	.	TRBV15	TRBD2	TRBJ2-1	TGTGCCACCAGCCCGGGGGGAGCGGCTATACCCCATGAGCAGTTCTTC	CATSPGGAAIPHEQFF
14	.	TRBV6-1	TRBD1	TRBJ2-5	TGTGCCAGCAGTGAGGGGACAGGGGGGGAGACCCAGTACTTC	CASSEGTGGETQYF
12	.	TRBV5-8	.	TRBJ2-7	TGTGCCAGCAGCCAAACAGGGATCGAGCAGTACTTC	CASSQTGIEQYF
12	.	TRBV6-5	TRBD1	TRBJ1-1	TGTGCCAGCATCTACAGGGGAACTGAAGCTTTCTTT	CASIYRGTEAFF
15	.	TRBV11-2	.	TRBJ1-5	TGTGCCAGCAGCTTAATGGGGGCGAGCAATCAGCCCCAGCATTTT	CASSLMGASNQPQHF
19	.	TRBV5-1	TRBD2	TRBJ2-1	TGCGCCAGCAGCTTGGCCAAACTAGCGGGCGCAAGCTCCTACAATGAGCAGTTCTTC	CASSLAKLAGASSYNEQFF
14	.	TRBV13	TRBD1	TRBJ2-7	TGTGCCAGCAGCTTAGGAGGGGGCAGGGACGAGCAGTACTTC	CASSLGGGRDEQYF
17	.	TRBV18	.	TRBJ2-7	TGTGCCAGCTCACCACCCTTGATGGGGGGAAAGGTCTACGAGCAGTACTTC	CASSPPLMGGKVYEQYF